Listed below are T cell receptor beta chains from one sample, sequenced in a study of T cell repertoires in cytomegalovirus infection. A single record per CDR3 protein comes from TCRdb applying MiXCR to the reads. The sample holds 160,000 or so distinct CDR3 sequences, 15% to 20% seen once. Sequenced sample: CD8+ T cells from PBMCs. These receptors all stem from a human donor in good health (CMV status not recorded). Some clones in this sample may be carry-over from other donors' samples. Both conserved end residues are part of each CDR3. Fields, in order: J gene, D gene, V gene, clone size, CDR3 protein, CDR3 DNA. The D gene is left open where the match is weak. Where a row states a size, it is once, few, many or the class of an expanded clone; other rows omit it.

J gene: TRBJ2-7; D gene: TRBD1; V gene: TRBV6-2/TRBV6-3; clone size: few; CDR3 protein: CASSDRQGLRDEQYF; CDR3 DNA: TGTGCCAGCAGTGATAGACAGGGTTTAAGAGACGAGCAGTACTTC
J gene: TRBJ2-1; D gene: NA; V gene: TRBV5-1; clone size: NA; CDR3 protein: CASSLGRDFEQFF; CDR3 DNA: TGCGCCAGCAGCTTGGGTCGGGACTTCGAGCAGTTCTTC
J gene: TRBJ1-3; D gene: NA; V gene: TRBV10-3; clone size: NA; CDR3 protein: CAISEIRAASYTIYF; CDR3 DNA: TGTGCCATCAGCGAGATACGCGCAGCCTCCTACACCATATATTTT
J gene: TRBJ1-2; D gene: NA; V gene: TRBV20-1; clone size: NA; CDR3 protein: CSAPYGYTF; CDR3 DNA: TGCAGTGCCCCCTATGGCTACACCTTC
J gene: TRBJ2-1; D gene: NA; V gene: TRBV7-2; clone size: NA; CDR3 protein: CASSSNLGTYNEQFF; CDR3 DNA: TGTGCCAGCAGCTCAAACCTCGGGACCTACAATGAGCAGTTCTTC
J gene: TRBJ2-5; D gene: TRBD2; V gene: TRBV20-1; clone size: few; CDR3 protein: CSARKIAGSQETQYF; CDR3 DNA: TGCAGTGCTAGGAAAATAGCGGGTTCACAAGAGACCCAGTACTTC
J gene: TRBJ2-1; D gene: NA; V gene: TRBV19; clone size: NA; CDR3 protein: CASSAGGNEQFF; CDR3 DNA: TGTGCCAGTAGTGCCGGGGGCAATGAGCAGTTCTTC
J gene: TRBJ2-1; D gene: TRBD2; V gene: TRBV7-2; clone size: NA; CDR3 protein: CASSFQGLAGVRDNEQFF; CDR3 DNA: TGTGCCAGCAGCTTTCAGGGACTAGCGGGGGTTCGCGACAATGAGCAGTTCTTC
J gene: TRBJ1-4; D gene: NA; V gene: TRBV7-3; clone size: once; CDR3 protein: CASSHPDRLEKLFF; CDR3 DNA: TGTGCCAGCAGCCATCCCGACAGACTGGAAAAACTGTTTTTT
J gene: TRBJ2-1; D gene: TRBD2; V gene: TRBV12-3/TRBV12-4; clone size: NA; CDR3 protein: CASSFGDSGGFNEQFF; CDR3 DNA: TGTGCCAGCAGTTTTGGTGATAGCGGGGGGTTCAATGAGCAGTTCTTC
J gene: TRBJ2-3; D gene: NA; V gene: TRBV6-2/TRBV6-3; clone size: NA; CDR3 protein: CASSYSGLRTDTQYF; CDR3 DNA: TGTGCCAGCAGTTACTCCGGACTACGGACAGATACGCAGTATTTT
J gene: TRBJ2-5; D gene: NA; V gene: TRBV6-2/TRBV6-3; clone size: few; CDR3 protein: CASSPPSELYQETQYF; CDR3 DNA: TGTGCCAGCAGTCCCCCGTCAGAACTGTACCAAGAGACCCAGTACTTC
J gene: TRBJ2-3; D gene: TRBD2; V gene: TRBV29-1; clone size: NA; CDR3 protein: CSVVPLAGLDTQYF; CDR3 DNA: TGCAGCGTTGTCCCACTAGCGGGGTTAGATACGCAGTATTTT
J gene: TRBJ2-4; D gene: TRBD2; V gene: TRBV7-9; clone size: few; CDR3 protein: CASSLADVPAGGIQYF; CDR3 DNA: TGTGCCAGCAGCTTAGCAGATGTTCCAGCGGGGGGCATTCAGTACTTC
J gene: TRBJ1-2; D gene: NA; V gene: TRBV7-9; clone size: NA; CDR3 protein: CASSSQGWKLGYTF; CDR3 DNA: TGTGCCAGCAGCTCCCAGGGGTGGAAGCTCGGCTACACCTTC
J gene: TRBJ2-7; D gene: TRBD2; V gene: TRBV6-2/TRBV6-3; clone size: NA; CDR3 protein: CASSYTSGRSEQYF; CDR3 DNA: TGTGCCAGCAGTTACACTAGCGGGAGATCCGAGCAGTACTTC
J gene: TRBJ1-3; D gene: NA; V gene: TRBV29-1; clone size: NA; CDR3 protein: CSGRWRGNTIYF; CDR3 DNA: TGCAGCGGAAGGTGGAGAGGAAACACCATATATTTT
J gene: TRBJ2-1; D gene: TRBD2; V gene: TRBV6-2/TRBV6-3; clone size: NA; CDR3 protein: CASSYGREGLREEFF; CDR3 DNA: TGTGCCAGCAGTTACGGTCGGGAGGGACTCAGGGAGGAGTTCTTC
J gene: TRBJ2-1; D gene: TRBD2; V gene: TRBV28; clone size: few; CDR3 protein: CASSIAGGPNEQFF; CDR3 DNA: TGTGCCAGCAGTATAGCGGGGGGGCCAAATGAGCAGTTCTTC
J gene: TRBJ2-2; D gene: TRBD2; V gene: TRBV6-1; clone size: NA; CDR3 protein: CASILAGGSGELFF; CDR3 DNA: TGTGCCAGCATCCTAGCGGGAGGGTCCGGGGAGCTGTTTTTT
J gene: TRBJ1-1; D gene: NA; V gene: TRBV7-9; clone size: NA; CDR3 protein: CASSLSSGYTEAFF; CDR3 DNA: TGTGCCAGCAGCTTATCTTCGGGTTACACTGAAGCTTTCTTT
J gene: TRBJ1-2; D gene: NA; V gene: TRBV19; clone size: NA; CDR3 protein: CASSLGAGSYGYTF; CDR3 DNA: TGTGCCAGTAGCCTGGGGGCAGGCTCCTATGGCTACACCTTC
J gene: TRBJ1-3; D gene: NA; V gene: TRBV28; clone size: few; CDR3 protein: CASSFPGNTIYF; CDR3 DNA: TGTGCCAGCAGTTTCCCTGGAAACACCATATATTTT
J gene: TRBJ2-1; D gene: TRBD1; V gene: TRBV19; clone size: NA; CDR3 protein: CASSLQGGRYNEQFF; CDR3 DNA: TGTGCCAGTAGTTTACAGGGGGGTAGATACAATGAGCAGTTCTTC
J gene: TRBJ2-3; D gene: TRBD1; V gene: TRBV7-2; clone size: NA; CDR3 protein: CASSLYQGAVGTDTQYF; CDR3 DNA: TGTGCCAGCAGCTTGTACCAGGGGGCGGTCGGCACAGATACGCAGTATTTT
J gene: TRBJ2-1; D gene: TRBD2; V gene: TRBV28; clone size: few; CDR3 protein: CASSLGAGGQGEQFF; CDR3 DNA: TGTGCCAGCAGTTTAGGAGCGGGGGGGCAGGGTGAGCAGTTCTTC
J gene: TRBJ1-5; D gene: NA; V gene: TRBV27; clone size: few; CDR3 protein: CASSSLRVVGWGNQPQHF; CDR3 DNA: TGTGCCAGCAGTTCCCTACGCGTCGTTGGTTGGGGGAATCAGCCCCAGCATTTT
J gene: TRBJ2-1; D gene: TRBD2; V gene: TRBV27; clone size: few; CDR3 protein: CASSLLAGLNEQFF; CDR3 DNA: TGTGCCAGCAGTTTACTAGCGGGGCTAAATGAGCAGTTCTTC
J gene: TRBJ1-6; D gene: NA; V gene: TRBV7-6; clone size: NA; CDR3 protein: CASSFGAQTLHF; CDR3 DNA: TGTGCCAGCAGCTTCGGGGCTCAGACCCTCCACTTT
J gene: TRBJ2-1; D gene: NA; V gene: TRBV11-3; clone size: many; CDR3 protein: CASSLPGNNEQFF; CDR3 DNA: TGTGCCAGCAGCTTACCGGGAAACAATGAGCAGTTCTTC
J gene: TRBJ2-7; D gene: TRBD1; V gene: TRBV6-6; clone size: NA; CDR3 protein: CASRYYRDRTYEQYF; CDR3 DNA: TGTGCCAGCAGATATTACCGGGACAGGACCTACGAGCAGTACTTC
J gene: TRBJ1-5; D gene: TRBD1; V gene: TRBV25-1; clone size: NA; CDR3 protein: CASSGTGARAQHF; CDR3 DNA: TGTGCCAGCAGTGGGACAGGGGCGAGGGCCCAGCATTTT
J gene: TRBJ2-5; D gene: TRBD1; V gene: TRBV12-3/TRBV12-4; clone size: few; CDR3 protein: CASRYLDRGSETQYF; CDR3 DNA: TGTGCCAGCAGATACCTGGACAGGGGTTCAGAGACCCAGTACTTC
J gene: TRBJ2-6; D gene: NA; V gene: TRBV6-1; clone size: NA; CDR3 protein: CASSKGLRASGANVLTF; CDR3 DNA: TGTGCCAGCAGTAAGGGTTTGAGGGCCTCTGGGGCCAACGTCCTGACTTTC
J gene: TRBJ2-7; D gene: NA; V gene: TRBV28; clone size: NA; CDR3 protein: CASSFPPEQYF; CDR3 DNA: TGTGCCAGCAGTTTTCCGCCCGAGCAGTACTTC
J gene: TRBJ2-7; D gene: NA; V gene: TRBV5-1; clone size: few; CDR3 protein: CASSLKQTHEQYF; CDR3 DNA: TGCGCCAGCAGCTTGAAACAAACCCACGAGCAGTACTTC
J gene: TRBJ2-1; D gene: NA; V gene: TRBV7-2; clone size: many; CDR3 protein: CASSLAGQGFYNEQFF; CDR3 DNA: TGTGCCAGCAGCCTAGCGGGACAGGGTTTCTACAATGAGCAGTTCTTC
J gene: TRBJ2-1; D gene: NA; V gene: TRBV6-1; clone size: many; CDR3 protein: CASSEAEAHEQFF; CDR3 DNA: TGTGCCAGCAGTGAAGCGGAAGCCCATGAGCAGTTCTTC
J gene: TRBJ2-3; D gene: TRBD2; V gene: TRBV7-9; clone size: few; CDR3 protein: CASSRKSGSSTDTQYF; CDR3 DNA: TGTGCCAGCAGCCGTAAAAGCGGGAGCTCCACAGATACGCAGTATTTT
J gene: TRBJ2-5; D gene: TRBD1; V gene: TRBV7-2; clone size: NA; CDR3 protein: CASSPSDRGWGQETQYF; CDR3 DNA: TGTGCCAGCAGCCCGAGCGACAGGGGATGGGGCCAAGAGACCCAGTACTTC
J gene: TRBJ2-1; D gene: NA; V gene: TRBV6-2/TRBV6-3; clone size: few; CDR3 protein: CASSYSGSRNEQFF; CDR3 DNA: TGTGCCAGCAGTTACTCGGGAAGTAGGAATGAGCAGTTCTTC
J gene: TRBJ2-3; D gene: TRBD2; V gene: TRBV6-1; clone size: NA; CDR3 protein: CASSEAASGRSDTQYF; CDR3 DNA: TGTGCCAGCAGTGAAGCGGCTAGCGGGCGGTCAGATACGCAGTATTTT
J gene: TRBJ2-1; D gene: NA; V gene: TRBV7-6; clone size: NA; CDR3 protein: CASSARQRGGDGNEQFF; CDR3 DNA: TGTGCCAGCAGCGCCCGACAGAGAGGAGGAGACGGCAATGAGCAGTTCTTC
J gene: TRBJ2-7; D gene: NA; V gene: TRBV4-1; clone size: NA; CDR3 protein: CASSQDRWVSYEQYF; CDR3 DNA: TGCGCCAGCAGCCAAGATCGGTGGGTTTCCTACGAGCAGTACTTC
J gene: TRBJ1-2; D gene: NA; V gene: TRBV18; clone size: medium-sized; CDR3 protein: CASSPPTESYGYTF; CDR3 DNA: TGTGCCAGCTCACCACCCACAGAATCCTATGGCTACACCTTC
J gene: TRBJ2-1; D gene: TRBD2; V gene: TRBV20-1; clone size: many; CDR3 protein: CSAAVTSGYNEQFF; CDR3 DNA: TGCAGTGCCGCCGTGACTAGCGGATACAATGAGCAGTTCTTC
J gene: TRBJ2-5; D gene: NA; V gene: TRBV28; clone size: NA; CDR3 protein: CASRVGGSWETQYF; CDR3 DNA: TGTGCCAGCAGGGTCGGGGGTTCTTGGGAGACCCAGTACTTC
J gene: TRBJ2-7; D gene: NA; V gene: TRBV7-8; clone size: few; CDR3 protein: CASIRGPRDTKYEQYF; CDR3 DNA: TGTGCCAGCATCCGAGGGCCCCGGGACACCAAATACGAGCAGTACTTC
J gene: TRBJ2-3; D gene: TRBD2; V gene: TRBV29-1; clone size: NA; CDR3 protein: CSVMAGDTDTQYF; CDR3 DNA: TGCAGCGTTATGGCGGGGGACACAGATACGCAGTATTTT
J gene: TRBJ1-1; D gene: NA; V gene: TRBV6-5; clone size: NA; CDR3 protein: CASSYSRGPVNTEAFF; CDR3 DNA: TGTGCCAGCAGTTACTCCCGGGGCCCAGTGAACACTGAAGCTTTCTTT
J gene: TRBJ1-2; D gene: NA; V gene: TRBV25-1; clone size: NA; CDR3 protein: CASAQGYGYTF; CDR3 DNA: TGTGCCAGCGCACAGGGCTATGGCTACACCTTC
J gene: TRBJ1-5; D gene: NA; V gene: TRBV28; clone size: NA; CDR3 protein: CASSLFGRGGQPQHF; CDR3 DNA: TGTGCCAGCAGTTTATTCGGCAGGGGCGGACAGCCCCAGCATTTT
J gene: TRBJ1-6; D gene: NA; V gene: TRBV11-2; clone size: NA; CDR3 protein: CASSLGTKYNSPLHF; CDR3 DNA: TGTGCCAGCAGCCTAGGGACGAAATATAATTCACCCCTCCACTTT
J gene: TRBJ2-1; D gene: NA; V gene: TRBV28; clone size: few; CDR3 protein: CASRSEGEQFF; CDR3 DNA: TGTGCCAGCAGGTCGGAGGGGGAGCAGTTCTTC
J gene: TRBJ2-3; D gene: NA; V gene: TRBV28; clone size: few; CDR3 protein: CASSPLRSADTQYF; CDR3 DNA: TGTGCCAGCAGTCCCCTCAGGAGCGCAGATACGCAGTATTTT
J gene: TRBJ2-1; D gene: NA; V gene: TRBV28; clone size: NA; CDR3 protein: CASFFGGAGEQFF; CDR3 DNA: TGTGCCAGCTTTTTCGGTGGGGCTGGTGAGCAGTTCTTC
J gene: TRBJ1-5; D gene: NA; V gene: TRBV7-2; clone size: NA; CDR3 protein: CASNLSVSNQPQHF; CDR3 DNA: TGTGCCAGCAACCTTAGTGTAAGCAATCAGCCCCAGCATTTT